A selection of T cell receptor beta chains follows, all from one sample in a study of T-cell memory formation after mild COVID-19. TCRdb fed the 5' RACE reads into MiXCR, producing one record per CDR3 protein. Here the sample spans 550,000 to 650,000 distinct CDR3 sequences, 17% being singletons. Sequencing was done on a sample of PBMCs or a T cell subset sorted from them (not recorded which). These receptors were collected from an adult woman who had mild COVID-19 (a few samples of this study predate the infection). Cell type and time point are not known. Each CDR3 is given with its conserved first and last residue. A D gene is named only where the DNA matches it firmly. Clone size appears in some rows only: once, few, many, or a class for an expanded clone.

j_call | d_call | clone_size | v_call | cdr3_nt | cdr3_aa
TRBJ2-7 | TRBD2 | . | TRBV12-5 | TGTGCTAGTGGCACCGGGACTAGCGGGAGTAGGAAGGGTTCCTACGAGCAGTACTTC | CASGTGTSGSRKGSYEQYF
TRBJ2-5 | TRBD2 | few | TRBV3-1 | TGTGCCAGCAGTCGGGCACCAGCGGGAGCAGAGACCCAGTACTTC | CASSRAPAGAETQYF
TRBJ2-6 | . | few | TRBV3-1 | TGTGCCAGCAGCCAAGGGGGCTTCCTCTCTGGGGCCAACGTCCTGACTTTC | CASSQGGFLSGANVLTF
TRBJ1-5 | . | few | TRBV5-5 | TGTGCCAGCAGCTTGCGGCCAGGGCCCGGTCAGCCCCAGCATTTT | CASSLRPGPGQPQHF
TRBJ1-1 | . | . | TRBV14 | TGTGCCAGCAGCCAAGGTGCGGCAGCTGAAGCTTTCTTT | CASSQGAAAEAFF
TRBJ1-4 | TRBD1 | many | TRBV5-6 | TGTGCCAGCAGCTCGCGGCGACAGGGAGCTAATGAAAAACTGTTTTTT | CASSSRRQGANEKLFF
TRBJ1-2 | . | . | TRBV21-1 | TGTGCCAGCAGCAAAGGCGACATGGGAGGGTATGGCTACACCTTC | CASSKGDMGGYGYTF
TRBJ1-2 | . | . | TRBV13 | TGTGCCAGCAGCTCCTCAGCTAACTATGGCTACACCTTC | CASSSSANYGYTF
TRBJ2-1 | TRBD2 | few | TRBV7-6 | TGTGCCAGCAGCCCGGGGGGGGGTCCCAATGAGCAGTTCTTC | CASSPGGGPNEQFF
TRBJ2-2 | . | many | TRBV12-3/TRBV12-4 | TGTGCCAGCAGAGGACCGTCGAACACCGGGGAGCTGTTTTTT | CASRGPSNTGELFF
TRBJ2-3 | . | many | TRBV7-3 | TGTGCCAGCAGCCCCGGCCCCCAGAGGACAGATACGCAGTATTTT | CASSPGPQRTDTQYF
TRBJ2-1 | . | few | TRBV18 | TGTGCCAGCTCACCATTAGGGGAAGCCTACAATGAGCAGTTCTTC | CASSPLGEAYNEQFF
TRBJ1-4 | . | few | TRBV5-1 | TGCGCCAGCAGCTTCGCGGCGGCCAACGAAAAACTGTTTTTT | CASSFAAANEKLFF
TRBJ2-7 | TRBD2 | many | TRBV20-1 | TGCAGTGCTAGGGCCGGGACTAGCGGGAGTGGGGAGCAGTACTTC | CSARAGTSGSGEQYF
TRBJ2-1 | TRBD2 | . | TRBV18 | TGTGCCAGCTCACCAGGAAGTAGCGGGAGGGCCCGTCGGTACAATGAGCAGTTCTTC | CASSPGSSGRARRYNEQFF
TRBJ1-1 | TRBD1 | few | TRBV7-6 | TGTGCCAGCAGCTCCGCCGGGACAGCGAACACTGAAGCTTTCTTT | CASSSAGTANTEAFF
TRBJ1-1 | TRBD1 | many | TRBV6-2/TRBV6-3 | TGTGCCAGCAGCACAGGGGTCACTGAAGCTTTCTTT | CASSTGVTEAFF
TRBJ2-7 | TRBD1 | few | TRBV15 | TGTGCCACCAGCAGAGATGGTATTGGGACAGGGCTTTTCGGGAGCGAGCAGTACTTC | CATSRDGIGTGLFGSEQYF
TRBJ2-3 | . | . | TRBV7-6 | TGTGCCAGCAGCCCCGGGACCAGCCGTTCTAGCACAGATACGCAGTATTTT | CASSPGTSRSSTDTQYF
TRBJ1-1 | . | . | TRBV5-5 | TGTGCCAGCAACTCAGAACCGGGACTTGAAGCTTTCTTT | CASNSEPGLEAFF
TRBJ2-3 | TRBD2 | . | TRBV5-6 | TGTGCCAGCAGCAAGGGGACTAGCGGGAGGACAGATACGCAGTATTTT | CASSKGTSGRTDTQYF
TRBJ1-6 | . | . | TRBV3-1 | TGTGCCAGCAGCCAAGGCAGGGAAGGTTCACCCCTCCACTTT | CASSQGREGSPLHF
TRBJ1-1 | . | . | TRBV11-2 | TGTGCCAGCAGCTTAGAGGCCAGCGGAAACACTGAAGCTTTCTTT | CASSLEASGNTEAFF
TRBJ2-1 | . | few | TRBV7-6 | TGTGCCAGTTCAGCGGGTACACGGAATGAGCAGTTCTTC | CASSAGTRNEQFF
TRBJ2-7 | . | . | TRBV9 | TGTGCCAGCAGCGACGGCCTTGGGGAGGACTCCCACGAGCAGTACTTC | CASSDGLGEDSHEQYF
TRBJ2-1 | . | . | TRBV24-1 | TGTGCCACCAGGGGAACGGGGAGCGGTGAGCAGTTCTTC | CATRGTGSGEQFF
TRBJ2-6 | . | many | TRBV7-3 | TGTGCCAGCAGCCCCAGGAACTCTGGGGCCAACGTCCTGACTTTC | CASSPRNSGANVLTF
TRBJ1-2 | TRBD1 | few | TRBV12-3/TRBV12-4 | TGTGCCAGCAGTTTAGATTTCCCGGGACAGGGGAACTATGGCTACACCTTC | CASSLDFPGQGNYGYTF
TRBJ2-7 | . | few | TRBV5-5 | TGTGCCAGCAGCCCGTATGGTCAGGTCGACGAGCAGTACTTC | CASSPYGQVDEQYF
TRBJ2-1 | TRBD2 | . | TRBV5-1 | TGCGCCAGCAGCCCCGGGACTAGCGGGGGGACCTACAATGAGCAGTTCTTC | CASSPGTSGGTYNEQFF
TRBJ1-2 | TRBD1 | few | TRBV12-3/TRBV12-4 | TGTGCCAGCAGTCAAAACAGGGGAGACGGCTACACCTTC | CASSQNRGDGYTF
TRBJ1-2 | . | few | TRBV6-5 | TGTGCCAGCAGTTACTCGGGTAGGATGGAAACAGGGAACGGCTACACCTTC | CASSYSGRMETGNGYTF
TRBJ1-1 | TRBD1 | few | TRBV5-6 | TGTGCCAGCAGCATAACAGGGGGTCGGGGCTGGGACACTGAAGCTTTCTTT | CASSITGGRGWDTEAFF
TRBJ2-1 | . | . | TRBV7-9 | TGTGCCAGCGGCTCAAACCACGGTCTTAATGAGCAGTTCTTC | CASGSNHGLNEQFF
TRBJ2-7 | . | . | TRBV7-9 | TGTGCCAGCAGTATGTACCCCGCAGCATACGAGCAGTACTTC | CASSMYPAAYEQYF
TRBJ1-4 | TRBD1 | . | TRBV5-6 | TGTGCCAGCAGCTTGTTCAGGGGGGAGGCTAATGAAAAACTGTTTTTT | CASSLFRGEANEKLFF
TRBJ1-1 | . | . | TRBV3-1 | TGTGCCAGCAGCCAAGATCCCCAGGGTATACCTGAAGCTTTCTTT | CASSQDPQGIPEAFF
TRBJ2-3 | TRBD2 | few | TRBV7-8 | TGTGCCAGCAGCTACAATAGCGGGAGCGGTGTAGATACGCAGTATTTT | CASSYNSGSGVDTQYF
TRBJ2-1 | TRBD2 | . | TRBV12-3/TRBV12-4 | TGTGCCAGCAGTTCCAGACTAGCGGGCCCCCGCTCCTACAATGAGCAGTTCTTC | CASSSRLAGPRSYNEQFF
TRBJ2-7 | . | few | TRBV6-1 | TGTGCCAGCAGTGAAGCGCGAAACAACTACGAGCAGTACTTC | CASSEARNNYEQYF
TRBJ2-3 | . | . | TRBV12-5 | TGTGCTAGTGGATCGACAGTCCCAGATACGCAGTATTTT | CASGSTVPDTQYF
TRBJ2-5 | . | . | TRBV12-3/TRBV12-4 | TGTGCCAGCACCCGAACTAGCTTGACTGAGACCCAGTACTTC | CASTRTSLTETQYF
TRBJ1-2 | . | . | TRBV29-1 | TGCAGCGTTGAGGTGTCCAAGACTAACTATGGCTACACCTTC | CSVEVSKTNYGYTF
TRBJ2-3 | . | . | TRBV18 | TGTGCCAGCTCACCACCGGCCACTAGCACAGATACGCAGTATTTT | CASSPPATSTDTQYF
TRBJ2-1 | TRBD2 | many | TRBV5-1 | TGCGCCAGCAGCCTAGCGGGACTCTCCTACAATGAGCAGTTCTTC | CASSLAGLSYNEQFF
TRBJ1-2 | . | . | TRBV29-1 | TGCAGCGTTGATCACGGAAGAGGGAGTCACACCTTC | CSVDHGRGSHTF
TRBJ2-7 | . | . | TRBV6-1 | TGTGCCAGCCACGGACGGGGTACCTACGAGCAGTACTTC | CASHGRGTYEQYF
TRBJ2-7 | TRBD2 | few | TRBV27 | TGTGCCAGCAGTAACACCGGGACTAGCGGGAGGGGCAGGACTTACGAGCAGTACTTC | CASSNTGTSGRGRTYEQYF
TRBJ1-4 | . | few | TRBV28 | TGTGCCAGCAGTTCGGCATCAACAGGGCTTAATGAAAAACTGTTTTTT | CASSSASTGLNEKLFF
TRBJ2-2 | TRBD2 | many | TRBV18 | TGTGCCAGCTCACGGCGGAGCGGGAGAGATACCGGGGAGCTGTTTTTT | CASSRRSGRDTGELFF
TRBJ2-1 | TRBD2 | . | TRBV29-1 | TGCAGCGTTGATTCGGGACTAGCGGGACGTGAGCAGTTCTTC | CSVDSGLAGREQFF
TRBJ1-1 | . | . | TRBV7-9 | TGTGCCAGCAGCTTAATTGGGGGCCAACTGAACACTGAAGCTTTCTTT | CASSLIGGQLNTEAFF
TRBJ2-3 | TRBD1 | . | TRBV28 | TGTGCCAGCAGTTTCAGGGGGCAGGAGTATTTT | CASSFRGQEYF
TRBJ2-1 | TRBD2 | few | TRBV29-1 | TGCAGCGTAGGGAGGGGCCGAATGGATGAGCAGTTCTTC | CSVGRGRMDEQFF
TRBJ2-7 | TRBD2 | few | TRBV6-5 | TGTGCCAGCAGTTACTCGGTTAGCGGGAGTTACGAGCAGTACTTC | CASSYSVSGSYEQYF
TRBJ2-7 | . | few | TRBV27 | TGTGCCAGCAGTCCAAGCGGGTGGGTTACCTACGAGCAGTACTTC | CASSPSGWVTYEQYF
TRBJ2-1 | TRBD2 | . | TRBV29-1 | TGCAGCGTCAATCTGTTTGGGACTAGCGGGAGAGGCGATGAGCAGTTCTTC | CSVNLFGTSGRGDEQFF
TRBJ2-3 | TRBD2 | few | TRBV6-5 | TGTGCCAGCAGAACACGACTAGCTGGGTTTGCAGATACGCAGTATTTT | CASRTRLAGFADTQYF
TRBJ2-7 | TRBD2 | . | TRBV7-8 | TGTGCCAGCAGCTTAAGCGGGGCTGAACTAGCGGGAGGGCCCGAGCAGTACTTC | CASSLSGAELAGGPEQYF